Listed below are T cell receptor beta chains from one sample, sequenced in a study of cytomegalovirus exposure and HLA in healthy donors. Profiling relied on immunoSEQ multiplex PCR, and the TCRdb table lists in-frame clones only, not all of them. The top ten clones hold about 3.1% of a sample with about 140,000 clones, about 75% of them seen once. Sequencing input: PBMCs. The receptor source for this set is a man aged 35-49 years in good health and CMV-seronegative. CDR3s include the opening cysteine and the closing phenylalanine or tryptophan. A D gene is named only where the DNA matches it firmly. For some rows the clone size is stated as once, few or many, or as a class when expanded; others skip it.

v_call: TRBV5-1; clone_size: -; j_call: TRBJ1-2; d_call: -; cdr3_aa: CASSETGYSVYGYTF; cdr3_nt: TGCGCCAGCAGCGAAACAGGGTATAGCGTCTATGGCTACACCTTC
v_call: TRBV19; clone_size: -; j_call: TRBJ1-6; d_call: -; cdr3_aa: CASQNVRVLGNSPLHF; cdr3_nt: TGCGCCAGCCAAAATGTCAGGGTGTTGGGCAATTCACCCCTCCACTTT
v_call: TRBV18; clone_size: few; j_call: TRBJ1-4; d_call: TRBD1; cdr3_aa: CASSPSRTDRDERRLFF; cdr3_nt: TGTGCCAGCTCACCCTCCCGAACCGACAGGGACGAAAGAAGACTGTTTTTT
v_call: TRBV5-1; clone_size: -; j_call: TRBJ2-7; d_call: TRBD1; cdr3_aa: CASSGLTGATAYEQYF; cdr3_nt: TGCGCCAGCAGCGGGCTAACAGGGGCCACCGCCTACGAGCAGTACTTC
v_call: TRBV4-1; clone_size: few; j_call: TRBJ1-2; d_call: -; cdr3_aa: CASSHGSGDYGYTF; cdr3_nt: TGCGCCAGCAGCCATGGGTCCGGGGACTATGGCTACACCTTC
v_call: TRBV18; clone_size: -; j_call: TRBJ2-7; d_call: TRBD1; cdr3_aa: CASSSGQAGGNEQYF; cdr3_nt: TGTGCCAGCTCATCGGGACAGGCAGGGGGTAACGAGCAGTACTTC
v_call: TRBV6-1; clone_size: -; j_call: TRBJ2-2; d_call: TRBD2; cdr3_aa: CASSDFSGGPGELFF; cdr3_nt: TGTGCCAGCAGTGACTTCAGCGGGGGGCCCGGGGAGCTGTTTTTT
v_call: TRBV6-1; clone_size: -; j_call: TRBJ1-2; d_call: -; cdr3_aa: CASSPPCGYTF; cdr3_nt: TGTGCCAGCAGCCCTCCGTGTGGCTACACCTTC
v_call: TRBV7-9; clone_size: -; j_call: TRBJ2-2; d_call: TRBD1; cdr3_aa: CASRPGQAGTGELFF; cdr3_nt: TGTGCCAGCAGACCCGGACAGGCGGGCACCGGGGAGCTGTTTTTT
v_call: TRBV19; clone_size: -; j_call: TRBJ1-5; d_call: TRBD1; cdr3_aa: CASSIDAGTGVYSNQPQHF; cdr3_nt: TGTGCCAGTAGTATAGATGCGGGGACAGGGGTTTATAGCAATCAGCCCCAGCATTTT
v_call: TRBV5-1; clone_size: -; j_call: TRBJ2-5; d_call: TRBD2; cdr3_aa: CASSPRLAGGGETQYF; cdr3_nt: TGCGCCAGCAGCCCTCGACTAGCGGGGGGCGGGGAGACCCAGTACTTC
v_call: TRBV29-1; clone_size: -; j_call: TRBJ2-1; d_call: TRBD2; cdr3_aa: CSVEGAGGWLNEQFF; cdr3_nt: TGCAGCGTTGAGGGGGCGGGGGGTTGGTTAAATGAGCAGTTCTTC
v_call: TRBV28; clone_size: -; j_call: TRBJ1-1; d_call: -; cdr3_aa: CASSGGYYNTEAFF; cdr3_nt: TGTGCCAGCAGTGGGGGCTACTATAACACTGAAGCTTTCTTT
v_call: TRBV9; clone_size: -; j_call: TRBJ2-1; d_call: TRBD2; cdr3_aa: CASSVEAGGLREQFF; cdr3_nt: TGTGCCAGCAGCGTAGAGGCGGGGGGGCTCCGTGAGCAGTTCTTC
v_call: TRBV6-5; clone_size: few; j_call: TRBJ1-5; d_call: -; cdr3_aa: CASSRGHRGNQPQHF; cdr3_nt: TGTGCCAGCAGCCGGGGACACCGGGGCAATCAGCCCCAGCATTTT
v_call: TRBV6-1; clone_size: -; j_call: TRBJ1-3; d_call: TRBD1; cdr3_aa: CASSVGGLSGNTIYF; cdr3_nt: TGTGCCAGCAGTGTAGGGGGCCTCTCTGGAAACACCATATATTTT
v_call: TRBV4-1; clone_size: -; j_call: TRBJ2-2; d_call: -; cdr3_aa: CASSQEDSLRIPGELFF; cdr3_nt: TGCGCCAGCAGCCAAGAAGACAGTCTTCGGATACCCGGGGAGCTGTTTTTT
v_call: TRBV4-3; clone_size: few; j_call: TRBJ1-5; d_call: -; cdr3_aa: CASSQDLPGNQPQHF; cdr3_nt: TGCGCCAGCAGCCAAGATCTCCCCGGCAATCAGCCCCAGCATTTT